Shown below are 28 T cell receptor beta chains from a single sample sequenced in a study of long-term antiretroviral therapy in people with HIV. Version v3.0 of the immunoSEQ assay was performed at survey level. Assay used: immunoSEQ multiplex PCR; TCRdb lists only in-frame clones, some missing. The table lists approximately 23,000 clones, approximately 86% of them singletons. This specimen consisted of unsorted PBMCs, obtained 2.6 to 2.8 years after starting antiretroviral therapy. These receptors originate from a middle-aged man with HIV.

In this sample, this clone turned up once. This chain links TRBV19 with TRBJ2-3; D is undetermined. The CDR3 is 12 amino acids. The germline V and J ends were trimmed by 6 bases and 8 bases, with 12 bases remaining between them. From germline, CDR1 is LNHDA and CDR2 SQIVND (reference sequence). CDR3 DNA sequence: TGTGCCAGTAGCCCAAACATCGGTACGCAGTATTTT. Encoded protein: CASSPNIGTQYF.

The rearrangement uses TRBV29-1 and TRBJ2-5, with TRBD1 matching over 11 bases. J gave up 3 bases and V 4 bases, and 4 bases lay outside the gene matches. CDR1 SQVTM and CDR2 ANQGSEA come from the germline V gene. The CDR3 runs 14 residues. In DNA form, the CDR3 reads TGCAGCGTTGTGCGGACAGGGGGCGAAGAGACCCAGTACTTC. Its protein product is CSVVRTGGEETQYF.

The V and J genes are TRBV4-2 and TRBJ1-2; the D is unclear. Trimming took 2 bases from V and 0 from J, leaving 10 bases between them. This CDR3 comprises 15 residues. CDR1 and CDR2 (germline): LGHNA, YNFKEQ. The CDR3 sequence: CASSQSGVTNYGYTF. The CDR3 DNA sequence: TGTGCCAGCAGCCAAAGCGGGGTAACTAACTATGGCTACACCTTC.

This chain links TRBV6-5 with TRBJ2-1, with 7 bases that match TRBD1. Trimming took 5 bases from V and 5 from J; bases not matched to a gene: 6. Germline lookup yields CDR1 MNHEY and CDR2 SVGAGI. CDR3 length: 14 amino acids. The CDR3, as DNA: TGTGCCAGCAGTCGCGGACAGGTAAACAATGAGCAGTTCTTC. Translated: CASSRGQVNNEQFF.

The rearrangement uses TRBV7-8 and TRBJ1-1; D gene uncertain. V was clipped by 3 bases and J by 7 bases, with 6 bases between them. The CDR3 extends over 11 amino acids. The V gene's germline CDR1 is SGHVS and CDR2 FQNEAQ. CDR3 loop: CASSFGSEAFF. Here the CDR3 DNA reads TGTGCCAGCAGCTTCGGCAGTGAAGCTTTCTTT.

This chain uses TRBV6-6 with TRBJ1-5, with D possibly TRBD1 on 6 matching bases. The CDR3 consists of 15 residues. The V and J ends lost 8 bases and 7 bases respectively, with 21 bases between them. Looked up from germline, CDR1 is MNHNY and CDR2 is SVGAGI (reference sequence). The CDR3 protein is CASGLIWGQGQPQHF. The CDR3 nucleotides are TGTGCCAGCGGGCTGATATGGGGGCAGGGACAGCCCCAGCATTTT.

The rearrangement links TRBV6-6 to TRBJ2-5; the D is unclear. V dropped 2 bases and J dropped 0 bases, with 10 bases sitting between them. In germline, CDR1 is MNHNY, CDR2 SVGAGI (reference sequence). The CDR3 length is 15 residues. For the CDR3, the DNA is TGTGCCAGCAGTTACCGGGCTTTGTACCAAGAGACCCAGTACTTC. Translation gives CASSYRALYQETQYF.

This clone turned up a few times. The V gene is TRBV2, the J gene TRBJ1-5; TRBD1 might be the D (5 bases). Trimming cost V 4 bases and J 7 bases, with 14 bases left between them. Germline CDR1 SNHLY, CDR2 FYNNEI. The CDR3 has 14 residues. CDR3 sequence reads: CASSGQGRGQPQHF. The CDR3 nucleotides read TGTGCCAGCAGTGGGCAGGGAAGAGGACAGCCCCAGCATTTT. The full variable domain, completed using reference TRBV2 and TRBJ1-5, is EPEVTQTPSHQVTQMGQEVILRCVPISNHLYFYWYRQILGQKVEFLVSFYNNEISEKSEIFDDQFSVERPDGSNFTLKIRSTKLEDSAMYFCASSGQGRGQPQHFGDGTRLSIL.

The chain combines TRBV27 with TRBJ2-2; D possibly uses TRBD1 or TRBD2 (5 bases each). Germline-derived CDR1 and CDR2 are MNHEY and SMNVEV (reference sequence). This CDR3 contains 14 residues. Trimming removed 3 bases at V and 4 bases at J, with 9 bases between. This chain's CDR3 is CASSFGASTGELFF. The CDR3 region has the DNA TGTGCCAGCAGTTTCGGGGCCTCCACCGGGGAGCTGTTTTTT.

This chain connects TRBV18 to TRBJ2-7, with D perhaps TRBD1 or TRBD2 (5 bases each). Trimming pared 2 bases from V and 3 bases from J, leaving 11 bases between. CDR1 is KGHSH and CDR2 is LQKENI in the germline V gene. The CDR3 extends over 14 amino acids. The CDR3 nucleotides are TGTGCCAGCTCACCAGGGGCGGGCCTCTACGAGCAGTACTTC. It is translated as CASSPGAGLYEQYF.

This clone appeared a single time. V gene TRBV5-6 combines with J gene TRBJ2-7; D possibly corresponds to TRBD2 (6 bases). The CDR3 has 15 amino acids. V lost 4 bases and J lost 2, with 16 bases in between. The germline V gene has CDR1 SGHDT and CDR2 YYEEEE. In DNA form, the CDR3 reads TGTGCCAGCAGCGACCGGGGGAGAGGCCCCTACGAGCAGTACTTC. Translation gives CASSDRGRGPYEQYF.

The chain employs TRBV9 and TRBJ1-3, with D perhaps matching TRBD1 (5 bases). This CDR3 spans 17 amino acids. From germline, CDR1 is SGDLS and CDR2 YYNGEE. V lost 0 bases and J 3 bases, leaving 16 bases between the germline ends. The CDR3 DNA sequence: TGTGCCAGCAGCGTAGCGTCTTCGGCAGGGATTGGAAACACCATATATTTT. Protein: CASSVASSAGIGNTIYF.

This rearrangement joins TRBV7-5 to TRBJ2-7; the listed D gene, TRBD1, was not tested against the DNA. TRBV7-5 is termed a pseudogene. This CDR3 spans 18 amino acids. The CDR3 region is CARSSTPARRQGSYEQYF. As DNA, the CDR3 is TGTGCCAGAAGCTCAACCCCAGCCCGGAGACAGGGCTCCTACGAGCAGTACTTC.

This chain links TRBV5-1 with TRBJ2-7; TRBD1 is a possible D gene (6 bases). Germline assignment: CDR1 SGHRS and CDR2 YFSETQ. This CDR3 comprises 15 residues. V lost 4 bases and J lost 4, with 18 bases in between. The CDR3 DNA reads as TGCGCCAGCAGCGACTCAGGGGCCTCGGGATACGAGCAGTACTTC. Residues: CASSDSGASGYEQYF.

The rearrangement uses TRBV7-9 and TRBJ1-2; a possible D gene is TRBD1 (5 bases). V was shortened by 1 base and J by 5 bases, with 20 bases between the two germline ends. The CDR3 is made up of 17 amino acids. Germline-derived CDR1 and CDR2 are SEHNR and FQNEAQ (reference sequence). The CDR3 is CASSLVGDGRGNYGYTF. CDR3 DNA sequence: TGTGCCAGCAGCTTAGTAGGAGACGGAAGGGGTAATTATGGCTACACCTTC.

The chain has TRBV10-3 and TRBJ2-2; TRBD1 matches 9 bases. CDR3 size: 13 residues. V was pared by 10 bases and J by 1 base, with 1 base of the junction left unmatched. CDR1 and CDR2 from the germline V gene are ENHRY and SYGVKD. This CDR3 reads CATGQGNTGELFF. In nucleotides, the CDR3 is TGTGCCACGGGACAGGGGAACACCGGGGAGCTGTTTTTT.

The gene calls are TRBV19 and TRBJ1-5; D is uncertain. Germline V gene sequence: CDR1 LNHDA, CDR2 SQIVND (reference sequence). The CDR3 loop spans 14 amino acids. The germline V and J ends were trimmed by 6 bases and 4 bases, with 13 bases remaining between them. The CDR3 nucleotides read TGTGCCAGTAGGACTACCGCTAGGAATCAGCCCCAGCATTTT. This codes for CASRTTARNQPQHF.

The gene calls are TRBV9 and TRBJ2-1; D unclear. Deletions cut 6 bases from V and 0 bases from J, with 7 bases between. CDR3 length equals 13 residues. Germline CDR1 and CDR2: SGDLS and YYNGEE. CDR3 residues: CASTTASYNEQFF. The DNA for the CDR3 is TGTGCCAGCACCACGGCCTCCTACAATGAGCAGTTCTTC.

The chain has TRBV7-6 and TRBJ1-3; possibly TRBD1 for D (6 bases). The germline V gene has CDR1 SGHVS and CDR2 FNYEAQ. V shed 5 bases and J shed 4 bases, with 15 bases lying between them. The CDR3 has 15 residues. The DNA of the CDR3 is TGTGCCAGCAGCCCCTGGCCAGGGGAAGGAAACACCATATATTTT. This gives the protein CASSPWPGEGNTIYF.

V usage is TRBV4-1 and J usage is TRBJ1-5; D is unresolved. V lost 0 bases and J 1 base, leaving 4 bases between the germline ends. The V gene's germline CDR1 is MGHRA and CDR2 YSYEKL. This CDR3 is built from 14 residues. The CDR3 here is CASSQDRSNQPQHF. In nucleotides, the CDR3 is TGCGCCAGCAGCCAAGATCGGAGCAATCAGCCCCAGCATTTT.

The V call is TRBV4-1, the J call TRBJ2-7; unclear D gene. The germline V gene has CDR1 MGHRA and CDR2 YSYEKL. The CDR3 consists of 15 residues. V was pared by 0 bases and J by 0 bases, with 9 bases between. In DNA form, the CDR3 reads TGCGCCAGCAGCCAAGACCAATCCAACTCCTACGAGCAGTACTTC. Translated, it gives CASSQDQSNSYEQYF.

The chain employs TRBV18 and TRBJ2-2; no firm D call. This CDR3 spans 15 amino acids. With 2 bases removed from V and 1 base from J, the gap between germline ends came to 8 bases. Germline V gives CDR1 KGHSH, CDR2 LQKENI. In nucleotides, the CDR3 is TGTGCCAGCTCACCAGAGACGGGGAACACCGGGGAGCTGTTTTTT. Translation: CASSPETGNTGELFF.

The CDR3 nucleotides read TGCGCCAGCAGTCAAGGGACCCACTGGGAACCCTACTACGAGCAGTACTTC. Amino acids: CASSQGTHWEPYYEQYF. The rearrangement joins TRBV23-1 to TRBJ2-7; D might be TRBD1 or TRBD2, each matching 5 bases. TRBV23-1 is known as an ORF, though its function is uncertain. This CDR3 spans 17 amino acids. With 2 bases removed from V and 3 bases from J, the gap between germline ends came to 20 bases.

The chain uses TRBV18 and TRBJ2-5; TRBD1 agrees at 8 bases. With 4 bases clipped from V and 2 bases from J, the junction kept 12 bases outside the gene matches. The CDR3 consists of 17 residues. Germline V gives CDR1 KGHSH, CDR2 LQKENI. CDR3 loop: CASSLNTGGTGQETQYF. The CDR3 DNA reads TGTGCCAGCTCACTCAACACAGGGGGGACGGGGCAAGAGACCCAGTACTTC.

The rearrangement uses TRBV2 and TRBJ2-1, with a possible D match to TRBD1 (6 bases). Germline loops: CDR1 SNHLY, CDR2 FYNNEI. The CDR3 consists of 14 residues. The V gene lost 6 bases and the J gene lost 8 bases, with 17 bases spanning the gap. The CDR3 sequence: CASRYLTGMDEQFF. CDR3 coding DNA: TGTGCCAGCAGGTATTTAACAGGGATGGATGAGCAGTTCTTC.

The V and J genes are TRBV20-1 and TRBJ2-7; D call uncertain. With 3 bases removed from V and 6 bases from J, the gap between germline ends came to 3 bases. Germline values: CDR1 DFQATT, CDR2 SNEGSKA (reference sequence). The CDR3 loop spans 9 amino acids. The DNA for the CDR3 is TGCAGTGCTAGCCGCGAGCAGTACTTC. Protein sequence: CSASREQYF.

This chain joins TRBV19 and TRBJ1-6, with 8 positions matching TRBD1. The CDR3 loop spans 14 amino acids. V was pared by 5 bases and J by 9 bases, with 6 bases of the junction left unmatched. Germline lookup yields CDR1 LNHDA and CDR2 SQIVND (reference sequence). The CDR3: CASSQQGVTSPLHF. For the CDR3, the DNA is TGTGCCAGTAGTCAACAGGGGGTGACTTCACCCCTCCACTTT.

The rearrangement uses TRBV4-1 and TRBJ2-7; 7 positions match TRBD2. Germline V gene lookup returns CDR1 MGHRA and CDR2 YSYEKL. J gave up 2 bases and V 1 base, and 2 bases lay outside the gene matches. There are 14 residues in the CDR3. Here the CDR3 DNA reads TGCGCCAGCAGCCAAGGGGAGGGAACCTACGAGCAGTACTTC. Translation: CASSQGEGTYEQYF.